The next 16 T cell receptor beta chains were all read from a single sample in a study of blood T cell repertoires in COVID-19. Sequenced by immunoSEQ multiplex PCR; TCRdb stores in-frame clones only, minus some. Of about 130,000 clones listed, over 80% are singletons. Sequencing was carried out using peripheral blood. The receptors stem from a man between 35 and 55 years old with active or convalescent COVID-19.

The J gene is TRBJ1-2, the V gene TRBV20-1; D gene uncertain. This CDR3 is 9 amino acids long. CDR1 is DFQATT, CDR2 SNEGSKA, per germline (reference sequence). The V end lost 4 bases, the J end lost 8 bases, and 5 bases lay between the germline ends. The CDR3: CSAMQGYTF. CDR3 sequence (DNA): TGCAGTGCTATGCAGGGCTACACCTTC.

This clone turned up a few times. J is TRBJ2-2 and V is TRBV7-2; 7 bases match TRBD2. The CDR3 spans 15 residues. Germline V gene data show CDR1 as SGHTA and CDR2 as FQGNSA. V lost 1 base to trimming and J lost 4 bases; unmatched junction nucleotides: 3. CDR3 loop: CASSLVLAATGELFF. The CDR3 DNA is TGTGCCAGCAGCTTAGTTCTAGCGGCCACCGGGGAGCTGTTTTTT.

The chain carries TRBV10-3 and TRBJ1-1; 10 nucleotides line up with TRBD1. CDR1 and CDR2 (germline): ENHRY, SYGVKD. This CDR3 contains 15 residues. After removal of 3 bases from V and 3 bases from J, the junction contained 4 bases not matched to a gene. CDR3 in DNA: TGTGCCATCAGTGATCCGGGACAGGGGCACACTGAAGCTTTCTTT. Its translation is CAISDPGQGHTEAFF.

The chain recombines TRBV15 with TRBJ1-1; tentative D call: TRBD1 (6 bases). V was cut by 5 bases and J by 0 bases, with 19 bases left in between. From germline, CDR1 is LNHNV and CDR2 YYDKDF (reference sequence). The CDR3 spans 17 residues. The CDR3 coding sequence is TGTGCCACCAGCGCCCGGGACAAGGGTTTCATGAACACTGAAGCTTTCTTT. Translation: CATSARDKGFMNTEAFF.

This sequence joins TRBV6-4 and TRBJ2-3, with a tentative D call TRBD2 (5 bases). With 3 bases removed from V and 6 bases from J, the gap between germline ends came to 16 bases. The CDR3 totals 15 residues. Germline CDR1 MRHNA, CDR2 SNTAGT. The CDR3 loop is CASSEGAGAADTQYF. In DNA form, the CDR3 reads TGTGCCAGCAGTGAGGGTGCTGGAGCGGCGGATACGCAGTATTTT.

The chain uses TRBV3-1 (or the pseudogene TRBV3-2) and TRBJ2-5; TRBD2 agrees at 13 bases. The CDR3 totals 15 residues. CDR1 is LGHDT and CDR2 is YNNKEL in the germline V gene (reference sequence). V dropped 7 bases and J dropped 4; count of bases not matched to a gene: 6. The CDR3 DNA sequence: TGTGCCAGCAAGGGGACTAGCGGGGTTGTAGAGACCCAGTACTTC. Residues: CASKGTSGVVETQYF.

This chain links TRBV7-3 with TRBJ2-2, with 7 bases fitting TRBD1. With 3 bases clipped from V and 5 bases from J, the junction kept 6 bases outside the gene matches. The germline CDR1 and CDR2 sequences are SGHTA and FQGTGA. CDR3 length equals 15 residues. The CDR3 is CASSFEGALTGELFF. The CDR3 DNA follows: TGTGCCAGCAGCTTCGAGGGGGCCCTTACCGGGGAGCTGTTTTTT.

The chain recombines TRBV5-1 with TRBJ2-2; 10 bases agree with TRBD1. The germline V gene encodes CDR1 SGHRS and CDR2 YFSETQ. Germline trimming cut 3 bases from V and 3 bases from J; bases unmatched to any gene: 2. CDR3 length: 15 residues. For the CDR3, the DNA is TGCGCCAGCAGCTCAGGGACAGGGGACACCGGGGAGCTGTTTTTT. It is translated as CASSSGTGDTGELFF.

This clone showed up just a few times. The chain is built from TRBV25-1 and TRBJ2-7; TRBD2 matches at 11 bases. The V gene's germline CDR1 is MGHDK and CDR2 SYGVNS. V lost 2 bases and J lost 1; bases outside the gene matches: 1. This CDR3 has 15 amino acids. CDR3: CASSETSGGSYEQYF. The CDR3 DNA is TGTGCCAGCAGTGAAACTAGCGGGGGTTCCTACGAGCAGTACTTC.

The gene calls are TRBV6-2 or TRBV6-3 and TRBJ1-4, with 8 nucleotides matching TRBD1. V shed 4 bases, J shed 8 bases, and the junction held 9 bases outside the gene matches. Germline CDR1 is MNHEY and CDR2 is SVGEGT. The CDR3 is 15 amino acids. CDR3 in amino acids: CASSSSGTGIEKLFF. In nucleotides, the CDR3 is TGTGCCAGCAGTTCCTCCGGGACAGGTATAGAAAAACTGTTTTTT.

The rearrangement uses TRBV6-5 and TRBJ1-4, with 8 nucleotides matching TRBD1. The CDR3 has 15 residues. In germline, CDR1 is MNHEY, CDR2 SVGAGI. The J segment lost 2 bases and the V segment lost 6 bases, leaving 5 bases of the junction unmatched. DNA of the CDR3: TGTGCCAGCAGAGACCGACAGGGGACTAATGAAAAACTGTTTTTT. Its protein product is CASRDRQGTNEKLFF.

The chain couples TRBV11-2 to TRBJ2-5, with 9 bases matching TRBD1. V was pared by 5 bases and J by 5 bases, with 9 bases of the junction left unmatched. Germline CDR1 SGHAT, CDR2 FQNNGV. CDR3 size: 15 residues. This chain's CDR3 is CASSEGQGIWETQYF. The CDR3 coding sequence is TGTGCCAGCAGCGAGGGACAGGGCATTTGGGAGACCCAGTACTTC.

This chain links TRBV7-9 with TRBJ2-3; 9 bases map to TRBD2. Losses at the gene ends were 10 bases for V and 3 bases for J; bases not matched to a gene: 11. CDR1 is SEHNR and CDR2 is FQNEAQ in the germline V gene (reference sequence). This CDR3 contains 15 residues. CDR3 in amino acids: CATQGRGGQTDTQYF. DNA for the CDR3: TGTGCCACCCAGGGGCGGGGGGGCCAGACAGATACGCAGTATTTT. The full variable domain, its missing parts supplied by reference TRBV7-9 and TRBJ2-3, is DTGVSQNPRHKITKRGQNVTFRCDPISEHNRLYWYRQTLGQGPEFLTYFQNEAQLEKSRLLSDRFSAERPKGSFSTLEIQRTEQGDSAMYLCATQGRGGQTDTQYFGPGTRLTVL.

CDR3 region: CASSLQSQAGELFF. The CDR3 DNA sequence: TGCGCCAGCAGCCTACAAAGCCAGGCCGGGGAGCTGTTTTTT. The chain employs TRBV5-1 and TRBJ2-2; the D is unclear. The V gene lost 4 bases and the J gene lost 6 bases, with 13 bases spanning the gap. Germline V lookup: CDR1 SGHRS, CDR2 YFSETQ. The CDR3 extends over 14 amino acids. The variable domain in full, with the rest retrieved from reference TRBV5-1 and TRBJ2-2, is KAGVTQTPRYLIKTRGQQVTLSCSPISGHRSVSWYQQTPGQGLQFLFEYFSETQRNKGNFPGRFSGRQFSNSRSEMNVSTLELGDSALYLCASSLQSQAGELFFGEGSRLTVL.

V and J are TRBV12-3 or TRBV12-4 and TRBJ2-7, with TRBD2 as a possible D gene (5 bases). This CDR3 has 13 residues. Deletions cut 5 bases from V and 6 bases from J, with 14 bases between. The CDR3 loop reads CASSPGVGVEQYF. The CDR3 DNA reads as TGTGCCAGCAGTCCCGGGGTTGGGGTCGAGCAGTACTTC.

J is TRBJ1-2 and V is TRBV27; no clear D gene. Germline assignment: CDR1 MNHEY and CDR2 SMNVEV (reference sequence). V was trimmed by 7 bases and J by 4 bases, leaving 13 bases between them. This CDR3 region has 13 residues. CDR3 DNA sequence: TGTGCCAGCATCTCGCTGGCCCTCTATGGCTACACCTTC. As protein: CASISLALYGYTF.